A single sample is the source of the 30 T cell receptor beta chains below, sequenced in a study of regulatory T cells in long-lasting Graves disease. Arm-PCR with iRepertoire HTBI primers amplified the CDR3 regions for these TCR beta libraries. From the multiplex PCR reads, TCRdb called clonotypes with MiXCR, one entry per CDR3 protein. The sample shows some 420,000 distinct CDR3 sequences, 20% to 25% of them seen only once. Described time point: persistent/refractory GD, antithyroid drugs over 5 years with positive TRAb. Isolated PBMC RNA provided the starting material for the TCR library. Sequencing was performed on peripheral blood mononuclear cells (PBMCs), taken when the disease was refractory, from a patient treated with antithyroid drugs. These receptors were obtained from a female donor with Graves disease.

The table lists this clonotype with many counts. V gene TRBV6-1 combines with J gene TRBJ1-1, with D hard to call. Per the germline V gene, CDR1 is MNHNS and CDR2 is SASEGT. The germline V and J ends were trimmed by 5 bases and 0 bases, with 4 bases remaining between them. The CDR3 is made up of 12 amino acids. The CDR3 DNA reads as TGTGCCAGCAGTCCTGTGAACACTGAAGCTTTCTTT. Encoded protein: CASSPVNTEAFF.

The chain carries TRBV19 and TRBJ2-2, with D perhaps matching TRBD1 (5 bases). CDR1 and CDR2 from the germline V gene are LNHDA and SQIVND (reference sequence). The CDR3 totals 15 residues. Trimming shortened V by 2 bases and J by 4 bases, and 11 bases separated the two germline ends. This CDR3 is CASSIPGQGTGELFF. CDR3 nucleotides: TGTGCCAGTAGTATACCCGGGCAGGGCACCGGGGAGCTGTTTTTT.

The chain employs TRBV20-1 and TRBJ2-7; TRBD1 might be the D (6 bases). The V end lost 7 bases, the J end lost 0 bases, and 10 bases lay between the germline ends. CDR3 length: 12 residues. Per germline, CDR1 DFQATT and CDR2 SNEGSKA (reference sequence). The CDR3 region has the DNA TGCAGTGTCCCGGGACACTCCTACGAGCAGTACTTC. Protein product: CSVPGHSYEQYF.

The sample holds many counts of this clonotype. Mismatch with germline at one junction end may stem from a read error. V and J are TRBV4-3 and TRBJ1-2, with TRBD1 matching over 7 bases. From germline, CDR1 is LGHNA and CDR2 YSLEER. CDR3 length: 14 residues. CDR3 DNA: TGTGCCAGCAGCAAAGACAGGGCCAACTATGGCTACACCTTC. It is translated as CASSKDRANYGYTF.

This clonotype turned up a few times. The chain has TRBV12-3 or TRBV12-4 and TRBJ1-3; D gene ambiguous. The CDR3 has 16 amino acids. Trimming left V 3 bases short and J 0 bases short, with 12 bases between. CDR3 bases: TGTGCCAGCAGTTTTGGTCTGGCGCCCTCTGGAAACACCATATATTTT. Encoded protein: CASSFGLAPSGNTIYF.

This clonotype was counted ten times or more. J is TRBJ1-2 and V is TRBV12-3 or TRBV12-4; unclear D gene. The CDR3 contains 11 residues. The germline V and J ends were trimmed by 2 bases and 9 bases, with 7 bases remaining between them. CDR3 coding DNA: TGTGCCAGCAGTTTAAGGAGGAGCTACACCTTC. Translation: CASSLRRSYTF.

This clonotype was found many times. One end of the junction fails to match germline, which may point to a read error. The chain is built from TRBV7-2 and TRBJ1-4, with no clear D. This CDR3 is built from 11 residues. The germline CDR1 and CDR2 sequences are SGHTA and FQGNSA. This CDR3 reads CATASNEKLFF. The CDR3 DNA follows: TGTGCTACGGCGTCTAACGAAAAACTGTTTTTT.

Remarks on this clonotype: Compared with germline, one end of the junction differs, possibly owing to a read error. The chain carries TRBV20-1 and TRBJ2-7, with 11 bases identical to TRBD2. CDR1 is DFQATT and CDR2 is SNEGSKA in the germline V gene (reference sequence). This CDR3 is built from 13 residues. DNA of the CDR3: TGCAGTGCAACGGGGACTAGCGGATACGAGCAGCACTTC. The encoded protein is CSATGTSGYEQHF.

The chain has TRBV9 and TRBJ1-1; TRBD1 aligns across 7 bases. V lost 3 bases, J lost 11 bases, and 7 bases stayed unmatched. CDR3 size: 12 residues. Germline V gene lookup returns CDR1 SGDLS and CDR2 YYNGEE. The chain's CDR3 is CASSGQGGNAFF. The DNA of the CDR3 is TGTGCCAGCAGCGGACAGGGCGGTAATGCTTTCTTT. The variable domain in full, completed from reference TRBV9 and TRBJ1-1, reads DSGVTQTPKHLITATGQRVTLRCSPRSGDLSVYWYQQSLDQGLQFLIQYYNGEERAKGNILERFSAQQFPDLHSELNLSSLELGDSALYFCASSGQGGNAFFGQGTRLTVV.

In its sample, this clonotype was seen a few times. The V and J genes are TRBV6-1 and TRBJ2-4; the match to TRBD2 covers 10 bases. V lost 5 bases to trimming and J lost 7 bases; unmatched junction nucleotides: 8. CDR1 and CDR2 from the germline V gene are MNHNS and SASEGT. The CDR3 has 15 residues. CDR3 sequence (DNA): TGTGCCAGCAGTCTTCCGGGACTAGCGTCCAACATTCAGTACTTC. Its protein product is CASSLPGLASNIQYF.

This clonotype was counted ten times or more. The chain uses TRBV28 and TRBJ1-6; D remains ambiguous. Germline CDR1 is MDHEN and CDR2 is SYDVKM. Trimming left V 6 bases short and J 9 bases short, with 9 bases between. The CDR3 loop spans 12 amino acids. The CDR3 bases are TGTGCCAGCAGCTCCAGGTTTTCACCCCTCCACTTT. Protein: CASSSRFSPLHF.

This chain uses TRBV19 with TRBJ1-5; D may be TRBD1 (5 bases). The length of the CDR3 is 15 residues. V was cut by 2 bases and J by 7 bases, with 15 bases left in between. Germline V gene lookup returns CDR1 LNHDA and CDR2 SQIVND (reference sequence). The CDR3 protein is CASSIRRGGDQPQHF. The CDR3 region has the DNA TGTGCCAGTAGTATACGGCGGGGGGGGGACCAGCCCCAGCATTTT.

Many counts were recorded for this clonotype. The rearrangement joins TRBV20-1 to TRBJ2-7, with D tentatively TRBD2 (5 bases). In germline, CDR1 is DFQATT, CDR2 SNEGSKA (reference sequence). The V and J ends lost 5 bases and 3 bases respectively, with 8 bases between them. There are 11 residues in the CDR3. The CDR3 is CSAFSDYEQYF. The CDR3 DNA sequence: TGCAGTGCTTTTAGCGACTACGAGCAGTACTTC.

V usage is TRBV7-3 and J usage is TRBJ2-3; no clear D. Germline values: CDR1 SGHTA, CDR2 FQGTGA. This CDR3 spans 16 amino acids. V was pared by 1 base and J by 2 bases, with 13 bases between. CDR3 amino acids: CASSLRGQSATDTQYF. Written as DNA, the CDR3 is TGTGCCAGCAGCTTAAGAGGCCAGTCCGCCACAGATACGCAGTATTTT.

This clonotype was seen a few times. The rearrangement links TRBV7-2 to TRBJ2-3; D ambiguous. V was cut by 4 bases and J by 6 bases, with 8 bases left in between. Germline CDR1 SGHTA, CDR2 FQGNSA. The CDR3 runs 12 residues. The CDR3: CASSSYMDTQYF. The CDR3 nucleotides read TGTGCCAGCAGCTCTTACATGGATACGCAGTATTTT.

This clonotype has a handful of counts. The chain is built from TRBV5-6 and TRBJ1-2; D is possibly TRBD1 (5 bases). The CDR3 totals 12 residues. CDR1 SGHDT and CDR2 YYEEEE come from the germline V gene. Between the trimmed V and J ends, which lost 7 bases and 4 bases, there was a span of 11 bases. The CDR3, as DNA: TGTGCCAGCTCCGACAGTCGCTATGGCTACACCTTC. It specifies CASSDSRYGYTF.

This clonotype was observed a handful of times. CDR3 sequence reads: CASSSPSLGTGELFF. The CDR3 DNA is TGTGCCAGCAGTTCCCCGTCTCTGGGTACCGGGGAGCTGTTTTTT. This chain joins TRBV6-5 and TRBJ2-2; D gene unclear. The CDR3 is 15 residues long. Germline lookup yields CDR1 MNHEY and CDR2 SVGAGI. Between the trimmed V and J ends, which lost 4 bases and 5 bases, there was a span of 14 bases.

This clonotype was observed at least ten times. The gene calls are TRBV28 and TRBJ1-4; D gene ambiguous. Germline V CDR1 and CDR2: MDHEN, SYDVKM. The CDR3 spans 14 residues. The ends were cut back, 2 bases at V and 4 bases at J, with 8 bases in the middle. The CDR3 nucleotides read TGTGCCAGCAGTTTAGGGGTAAATAATGAAAAACTGTTTTTT. It codes for CASSLGVNNEKLFF.

This clonotype occurred many times. This rearrangement joins TRBV12-3 or TRBV12-4 to TRBJ1-1; 10 bases are shared with TRBD1. V trimming: 6 bases; J trimming: 8 bases; junction bases outside the gene matches: 21. The CDR3 runs to 18 residues. This CDR3 is CASRPGTGEPGYWMEAFF. The CDR3 DNA reads as TGTGCCAGCAGACCCGGGACAGGGGAGCCGGGATATTGGATGGAAGCTTTCTTT.

J is TRBJ2-2 and V is TRBV10-3, with TRBD2 matching over 8 bases. There are 14 residues in the CDR3. The V gene end was trimmed by 11 bases and the J gene end by 3 bases; junction bases not matched to a gene: 8. Germline V gene sequence: CDR1 ENHRY, CDR2 SYGVKD. The DNA for the CDR3 is TGTGCCGCGGGGCGGGAGGCCGACACCGGGGAGCTGTTTTTT. Translating it yields CAAGREADTGELFF.

The V call is TRBV24-1, the J call TRBJ1-3, with TRBD1 identical over 7 bases. After removal of 7 bases from V and 0 bases from J, the junction contained 2 bases not matched to a gene. The CDR3 is 14 residues long. Germline assignment: CDR1 KGHDR and CDR2 SFDVKD. CDR3 bases: TGTGCCACCAGCGACAGGGACTCTGGAAACACCATATATTTT. Translation gives CATSDRDSGNTIYF.

The rearrangement links TRBV6-5 to TRBJ1-2; the D gene is possibly TRBD1 (5 bases). CDR3 length equals 14 residues. V lost 6 bases and J 8 bases, leaving 19 bases between the germline ends. CDR1 is MNHEY and CDR2 is SVGAGI in the germline V gene. The CDR3 region has the DNA TGTGCCAGCAGACCGGACACCTTGCTGTGGGGCTACACCTTC. Encoded protein: CASRPDTLLWGYTF.

The sample holds a few counts of this clonotype. The chain carries TRBV7-2 and TRBJ2-5, with TRBD2 identical over 12 bases. This CDR3 contains 15 residues. The germline CDR1 and CDR2 sequences are SGHTA and FQGNSA. With V trimmed by 11 bases and J by 5 bases, 12 bases remained unmatched. The CDR3 is CASGASGGAGETQYF. The CDR3 coding sequence is TGTGCCTCCGGGGCTAGCGGGGGGGCGGGGGAGACCCAGTACTTC.

The J gene is TRBJ2-2, the V gene TRBV28, with D maybe TRBD2 (5 bases). V shed 8 bases and J shed 7 bases, with 11 bases lying between them. CDR3 length: 12 amino acids. Germline values: CDR1 MDHEN, CDR2 SYDVKM. CDR3 sequence: CASRGVGGELFF. The CDR3 nucleotides read TGTGCCAGCCGGGGAGTAGGCGGGGAGCTGTTTTTT.

This clonotype has at least ten counts. J is TRBJ1-2 and V is TRBV5-1; 11 positions match TRBD1. The CDR3 sequence is 16 residues long. The germline CDR1 and CDR2 sequences are SGHRS and YFSETQ. V was clipped by 0 bases and J by 5 bases; unmatched bases: 6. CDR3 nucleotide sequence: TGCGCCAGCAGCTTGGAAGGACAGGGGGCGCGGTATGGCTACACCTTC. Its protein product is CASSLEGQGARYGYTF.

This clonotype was counted only a few times. The gene calls are TRBV6-1 and TRBJ1-6; TRBD1 agrees at 7 bases. Germline-derived CDR1 and CDR2 are MNHNS and SASEGT. The CDR3 loop spans 16 amino acids. The J segment lost 3 bases and the V segment lost 5 bases, leaving 7 bases of the junction unmatched. The CDR3 region is CASSPRTGSYNSPLHF. The CDR3 bases are TGTGCCAGCAGTCCCCGGACAGGAAGCTATAATTCACCCCTCCACTTT.

This chain joins TRBV15 and TRBJ2-1; 7 positions match TRBD2. V trimming: 5 bases; J trimming: 0 bases; junction bases outside the gene matches: 13. This CDR3 region has 18 residues. Germline CDR1 is LNHNV and CDR2 is YYDKDF (reference sequence). The CDR3 DNA reads as TGTGCCACCAGCGCTAGCGGAGCTAGTTACAGCTCCTACAATGAGCAGTTCTTC. Its translation: CATSASGASYSSYNEQFF.

J is TRBJ2-1 and V is TRBV25-1, with TRBD2 matching 9 bases. Germline loops: CDR1 MGHDK, CDR2 SYGVNS. V was pared by 3 bases and J by 4 bases, with 7 bases of the junction left unmatched. The CDR3 covers 16 residues. CDR3 DNA: TGTGCCAGCAGTGACCTCAGCGGGGGGAATTACAATGAGCAGTTCTTC. Translated, it gives CASSDLSGGNYNEQFF.

This clonotype has more than one count but fewer than ten. The chain has TRBV6-1 and TRBJ1-3, with no clear D. Germline V CDR1 and CDR2: MNHNS, SASEGT. The V end lost 8 bases, the J end lost 3 bases, and 17 bases lay between the germline ends. This CDR3 is built from 15 residues. The CDR3 loop is CASLKVSPYGNTIYF. The CDR3 DNA follows: TGTGCCAGCTTGAAAGTCTCGCCGTATGGAAACACCATATATTTT.

This clonotype appeared a few times. This chain joins TRBV10-3 and TRBJ1-2; weak D call: TRBD1 (5 bases). The length of the CDR3 is 12 residues. V dropped 6 bases and J dropped 6 bases, with 11 bases sitting between them. Germline lookup yields CDR1 ENHRY and CDR2 SYGVKD. The CDR3 DNA is TGTGCCATCAGCCAACTAGGGGATGGCTACACCTTC. Encoded protein: CAISQLGDGYTF.